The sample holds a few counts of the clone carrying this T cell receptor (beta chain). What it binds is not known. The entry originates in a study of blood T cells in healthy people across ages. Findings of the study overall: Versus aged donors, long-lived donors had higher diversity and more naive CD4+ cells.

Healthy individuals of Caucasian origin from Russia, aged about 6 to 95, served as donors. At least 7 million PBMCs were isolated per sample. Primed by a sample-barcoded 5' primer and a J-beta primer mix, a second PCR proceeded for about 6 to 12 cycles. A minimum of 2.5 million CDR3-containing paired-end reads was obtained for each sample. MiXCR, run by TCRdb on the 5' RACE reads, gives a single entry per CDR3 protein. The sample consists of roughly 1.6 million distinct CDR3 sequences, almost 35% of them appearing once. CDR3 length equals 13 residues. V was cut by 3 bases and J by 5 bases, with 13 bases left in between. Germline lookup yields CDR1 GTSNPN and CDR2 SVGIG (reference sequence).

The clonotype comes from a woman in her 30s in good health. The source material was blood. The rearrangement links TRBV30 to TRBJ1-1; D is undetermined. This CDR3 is CAWRGNSVTEAFF. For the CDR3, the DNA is TGTGCCTGGAGAGGGAACTCTGTTACTGAAGCTTTCTTT.